This paragraph reports one T cell receptor (beta chain). Its antigen is currently unknown. The PCR employed 60 Vbeta primers together with 13 Jbeta primers. The method was immunoSEQ multiplex PCR; TCRdb's version includes in-frame clones alone and lacks a portion of them. The sample includes 100,000 or so clones, more than 80% seen only once; the top ten take roughly 6.1%. The record originates from a study of cytomegalovirus exposure and HLA in healthy donors. Whole-study results and caveats: Later analysis identified a missense DCLRE1C variant that was linked to TCR beta V- and J-gene trimming.

CDR3 length: 12 amino acids. Germline CDR1 and CDR2: MNHEY and SVGAGI. V lost 4 bases and J lost 6; bases outside the gene matches: 2. This receptor was taken from a man aged 18 to 35 in good health and CMV-seronegative. The chain is built from TRBV6-5 and TRBJ2-7; 8 nucleotides agree with TRBD1. The sample was PBMCs. This CDR3 is CASSSRGREQYF. The CDR3 bases are TGTGCCAGCAGTTCCAGGGGGCGCGAGCAGTACTTC.